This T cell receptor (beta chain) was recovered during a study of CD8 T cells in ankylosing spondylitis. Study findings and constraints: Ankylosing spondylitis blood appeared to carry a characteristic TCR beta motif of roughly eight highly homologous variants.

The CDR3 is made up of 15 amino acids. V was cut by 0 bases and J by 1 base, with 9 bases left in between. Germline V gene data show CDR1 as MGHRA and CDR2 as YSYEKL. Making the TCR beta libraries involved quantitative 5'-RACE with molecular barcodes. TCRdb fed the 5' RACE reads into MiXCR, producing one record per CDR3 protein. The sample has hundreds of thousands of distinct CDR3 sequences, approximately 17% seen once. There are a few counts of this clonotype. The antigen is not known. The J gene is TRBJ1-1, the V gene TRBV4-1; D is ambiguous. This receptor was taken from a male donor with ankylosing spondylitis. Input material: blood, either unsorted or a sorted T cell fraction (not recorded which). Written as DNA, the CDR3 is TGCGCCAGCAGCCAAGATGAACGGAGGAACACTGAAGCTTTCTTT. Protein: CASSQDERRNTEAFF.